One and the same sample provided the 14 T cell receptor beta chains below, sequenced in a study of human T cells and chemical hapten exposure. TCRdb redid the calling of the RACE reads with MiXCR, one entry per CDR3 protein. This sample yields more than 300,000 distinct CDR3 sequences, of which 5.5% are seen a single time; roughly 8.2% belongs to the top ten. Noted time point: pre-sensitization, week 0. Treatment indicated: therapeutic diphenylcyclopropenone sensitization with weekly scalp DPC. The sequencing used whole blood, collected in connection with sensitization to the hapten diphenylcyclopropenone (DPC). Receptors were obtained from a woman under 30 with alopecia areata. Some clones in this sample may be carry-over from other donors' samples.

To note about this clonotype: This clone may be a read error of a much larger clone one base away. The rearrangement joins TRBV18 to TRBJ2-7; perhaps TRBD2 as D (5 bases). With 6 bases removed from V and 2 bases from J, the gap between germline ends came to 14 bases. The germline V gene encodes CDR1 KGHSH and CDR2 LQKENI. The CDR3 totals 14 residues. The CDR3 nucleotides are TGTGCCAGCTCCCTCGGAGGACTCACCTACGAGCAGTACTTC. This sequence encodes CASSLGGLTYEQYF.

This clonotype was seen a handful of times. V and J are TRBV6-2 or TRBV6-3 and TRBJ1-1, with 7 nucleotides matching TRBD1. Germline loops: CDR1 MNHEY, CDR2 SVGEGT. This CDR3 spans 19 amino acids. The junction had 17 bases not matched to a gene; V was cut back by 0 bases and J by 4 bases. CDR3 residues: CASSYSFRTTGGQTTEAFF. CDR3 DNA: TGTGCCAGCAGTTACTCGTTTCGCACCACCGGGGGACAGACCACTGAAGCTTTCTTT.

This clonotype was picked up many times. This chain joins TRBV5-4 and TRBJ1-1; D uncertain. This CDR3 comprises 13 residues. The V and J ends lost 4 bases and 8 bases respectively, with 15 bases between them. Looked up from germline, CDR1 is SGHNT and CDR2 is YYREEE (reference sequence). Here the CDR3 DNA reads TGTGCCAGCAGCGATGGAAGCACCGACGAAGCTTTCTTT. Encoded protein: CASSDGSTDEAFF.

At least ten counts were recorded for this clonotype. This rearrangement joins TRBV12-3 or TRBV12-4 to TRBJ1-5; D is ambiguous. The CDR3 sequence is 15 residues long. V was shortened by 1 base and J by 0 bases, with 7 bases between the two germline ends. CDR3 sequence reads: CASSLGLYSNQPQHF. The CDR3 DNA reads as TGTGCCAGCAGTTTAGGGTTATATAGCAATCAGCCCCAGCATTTT.

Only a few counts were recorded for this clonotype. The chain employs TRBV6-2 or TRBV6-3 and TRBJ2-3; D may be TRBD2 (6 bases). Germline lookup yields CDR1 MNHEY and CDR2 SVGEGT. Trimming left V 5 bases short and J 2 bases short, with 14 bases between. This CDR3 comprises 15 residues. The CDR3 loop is CASSNADYPTDTQYF. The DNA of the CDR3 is TGTGCCAGCAGTAACGCGGACTACCCCACAGATACGCAGTATTTT.

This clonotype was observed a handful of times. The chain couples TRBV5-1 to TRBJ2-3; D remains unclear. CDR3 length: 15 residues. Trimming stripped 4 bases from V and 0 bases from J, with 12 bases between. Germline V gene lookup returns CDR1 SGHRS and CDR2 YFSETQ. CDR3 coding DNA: TGCGCCAGCAGCGCCCTAAGTACTAGCACAGATACGCAGTATTTT. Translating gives CASSALSTSTDTQYF.

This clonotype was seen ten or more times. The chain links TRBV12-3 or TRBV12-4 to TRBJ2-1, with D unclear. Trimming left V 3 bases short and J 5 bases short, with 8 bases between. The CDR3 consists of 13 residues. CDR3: CASSLLRNNEQFF. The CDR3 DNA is TGTGCCAGCAGTTTGTTAAGAAACAATGAGCAGTTCTTC.

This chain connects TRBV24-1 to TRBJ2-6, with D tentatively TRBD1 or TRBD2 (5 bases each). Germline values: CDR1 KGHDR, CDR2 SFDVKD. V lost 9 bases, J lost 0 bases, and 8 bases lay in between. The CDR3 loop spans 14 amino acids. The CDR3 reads CATGGFSGANVLTF. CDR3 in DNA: TGTGCCACCGGGGGTTTCTCTGGGGCCAACGTCCTGACTTTC.

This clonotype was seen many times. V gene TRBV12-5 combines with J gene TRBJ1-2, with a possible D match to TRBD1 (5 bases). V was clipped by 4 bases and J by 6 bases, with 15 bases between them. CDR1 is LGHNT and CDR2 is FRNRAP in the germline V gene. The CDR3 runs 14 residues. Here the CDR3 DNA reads TGTGCTAGTGGTTCCTGGGGGGACGTCGATGGCTACACCTTC. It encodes CASGSWGDVDGYTF.

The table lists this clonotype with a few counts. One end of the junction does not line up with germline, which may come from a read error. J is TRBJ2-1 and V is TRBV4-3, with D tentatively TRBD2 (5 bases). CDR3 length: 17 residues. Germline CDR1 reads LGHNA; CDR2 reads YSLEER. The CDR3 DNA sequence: TGCGCCAGCAGACAAGATGAGGGCGGCCAGCGCTACAATGAGCAGTTCTTC. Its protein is CASRQDEGGQRYNEQFF.

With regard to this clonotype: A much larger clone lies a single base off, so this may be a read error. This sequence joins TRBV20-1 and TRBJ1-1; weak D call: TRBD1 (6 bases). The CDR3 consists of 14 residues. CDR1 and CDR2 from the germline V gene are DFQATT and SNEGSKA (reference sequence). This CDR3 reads CSASYLTGGTEALF. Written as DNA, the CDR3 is TGCAGTGCTAGCTACCTAACGGGGGGCACTGAAGCTCTCTTT.

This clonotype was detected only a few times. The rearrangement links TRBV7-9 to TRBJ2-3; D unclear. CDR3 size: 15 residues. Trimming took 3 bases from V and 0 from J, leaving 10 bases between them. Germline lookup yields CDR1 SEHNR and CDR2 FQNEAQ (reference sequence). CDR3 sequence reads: CASSFRLISTDTQYF. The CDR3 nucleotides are TGTGCCAGCAGCTTTCGCCTTATTAGCACAGATACGCAGTATTTT.

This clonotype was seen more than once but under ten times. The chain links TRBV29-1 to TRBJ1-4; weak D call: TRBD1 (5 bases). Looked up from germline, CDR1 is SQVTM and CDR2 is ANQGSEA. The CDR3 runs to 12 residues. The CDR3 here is CSAGEGNEKLFF. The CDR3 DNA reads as TGCAGTGCGGGGGAGGGTAATGAAAAACTGTTTTTT. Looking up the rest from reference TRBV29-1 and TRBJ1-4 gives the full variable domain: SAVISQKPSRDICQRGTSLTIQCQVDSQVTMMFWYRQQPGQSLTLIATANQGSEATYESGFVIDKFPISRPNLTFSTLTVSNMSPEDSSIYLCSAGEGNEKLFFGSGTQLSVL.

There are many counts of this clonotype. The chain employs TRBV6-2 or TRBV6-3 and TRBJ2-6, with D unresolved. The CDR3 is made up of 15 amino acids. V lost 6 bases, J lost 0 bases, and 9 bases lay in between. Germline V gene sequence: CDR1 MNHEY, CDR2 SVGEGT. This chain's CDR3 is CASSTDNSGANVLTF. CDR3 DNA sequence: TGTGCCAGCAGCACCGATAACTCTGGGGCCAACGTCCTGACTTTC.